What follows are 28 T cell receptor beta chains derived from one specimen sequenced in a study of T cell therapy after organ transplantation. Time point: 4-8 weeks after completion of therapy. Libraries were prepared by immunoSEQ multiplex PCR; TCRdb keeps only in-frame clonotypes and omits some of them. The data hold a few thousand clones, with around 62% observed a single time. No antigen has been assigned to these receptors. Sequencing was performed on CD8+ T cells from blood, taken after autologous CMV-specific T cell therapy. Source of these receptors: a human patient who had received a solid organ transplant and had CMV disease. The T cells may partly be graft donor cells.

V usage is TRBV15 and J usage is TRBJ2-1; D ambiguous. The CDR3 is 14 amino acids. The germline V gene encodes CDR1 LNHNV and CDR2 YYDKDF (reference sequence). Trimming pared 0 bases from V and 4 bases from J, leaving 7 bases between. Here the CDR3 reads CATSRDRSYNEQFF. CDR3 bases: TGTGCCACCAGCAGAGATCGGAGTTACAATGAGCAGTTCTTC.

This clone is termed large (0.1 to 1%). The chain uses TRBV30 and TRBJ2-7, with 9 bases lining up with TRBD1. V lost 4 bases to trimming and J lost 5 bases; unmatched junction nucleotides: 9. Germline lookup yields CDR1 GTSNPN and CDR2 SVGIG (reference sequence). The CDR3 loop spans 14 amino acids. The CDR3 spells CAWKRDRDRDEQYF. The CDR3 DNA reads TGTGCCTGGAAAAGGGACAGGGATCGAGACGAGCAGTACTTC.

The CDR3 is CASSSGPYSNQPQHF. DNA of the CDR3: TGTGCCAGCAGTTCGGGGCCCTATAGCAATCAGCCCCAGCATTTT. The V call is TRBV5-6, the J call TRBJ1-5, with D possibly matching TRBD1 (5 bases). V lost 5 bases and J lost 0, with 12 bases in between. The CDR3 is 15 residues long. Germline V gene sequence: CDR1 SGHDT, CDR2 YYEEEE.

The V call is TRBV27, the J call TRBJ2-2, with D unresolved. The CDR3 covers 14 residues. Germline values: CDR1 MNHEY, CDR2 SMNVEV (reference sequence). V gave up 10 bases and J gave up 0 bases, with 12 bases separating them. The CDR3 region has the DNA TGTGCCACCAAGGGAATTCCGAACACCGGGGAGCTGTTTTTT. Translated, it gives CATKGIPNTGELFF.

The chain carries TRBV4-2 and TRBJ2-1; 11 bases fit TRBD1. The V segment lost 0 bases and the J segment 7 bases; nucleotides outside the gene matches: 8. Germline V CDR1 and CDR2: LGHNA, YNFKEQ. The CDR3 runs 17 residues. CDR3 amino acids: CASSQDSGTGGYNEQFF. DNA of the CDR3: TGTGCCAGCAGCCAAGATTCGGGGACAGGGGGATATAATGAGCAGTTCTTC.

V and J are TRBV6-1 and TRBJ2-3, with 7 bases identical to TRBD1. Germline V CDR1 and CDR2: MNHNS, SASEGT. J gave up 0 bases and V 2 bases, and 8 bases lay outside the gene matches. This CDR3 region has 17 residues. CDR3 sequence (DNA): TGTGCCAGCAGTGAAAAACAGACAGGGCCTAGCACAGATACGCAGTATTTT. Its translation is CASSEKQTGPSTDTQYF.

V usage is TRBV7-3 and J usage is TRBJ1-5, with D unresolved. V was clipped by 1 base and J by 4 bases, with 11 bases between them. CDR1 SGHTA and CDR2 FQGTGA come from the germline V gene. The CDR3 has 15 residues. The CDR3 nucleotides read TGTGCCAGCAGCTTAAGCGCGGGTAATAATCAGCCCCAGCATTTT. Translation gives CASSLSAGNNQPQHF.

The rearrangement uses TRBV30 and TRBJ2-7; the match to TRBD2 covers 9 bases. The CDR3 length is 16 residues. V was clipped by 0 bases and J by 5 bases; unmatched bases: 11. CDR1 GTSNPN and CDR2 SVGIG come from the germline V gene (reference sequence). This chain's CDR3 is CAWSVGWASGTDEQYF. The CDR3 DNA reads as TGTGCCTGGAGTGTAGGGTGGGCTAGCGGGACGGACGAGCAGTACTTC. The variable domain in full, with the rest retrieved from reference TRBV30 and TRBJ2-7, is SQTIHQWPATLVQPVGSPLSLECTVEGTSNPNLYWYRQAAGRGLQLLFYSVGIGQISSEVPQNLSASRPQDRQFILSSKKLLLSDSGFYLCAWSVGWASGTDEQYFGPGTRLTVT.

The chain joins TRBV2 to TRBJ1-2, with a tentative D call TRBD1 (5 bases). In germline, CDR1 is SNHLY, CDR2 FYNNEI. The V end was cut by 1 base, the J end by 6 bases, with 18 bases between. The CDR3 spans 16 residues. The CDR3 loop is CASSEDFSGPRDGYTF. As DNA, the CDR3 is TGTGCCAGCAGTGAAGATTTTTCAGGGCCGAGGGATGGCTACACCTTC.

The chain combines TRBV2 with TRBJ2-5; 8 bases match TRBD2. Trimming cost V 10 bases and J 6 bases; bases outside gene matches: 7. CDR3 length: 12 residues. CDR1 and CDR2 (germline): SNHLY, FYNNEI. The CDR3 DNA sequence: TGTGCCATTCCGGGAGGGATTAAGACCCAGTACTTC. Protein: CAIPGGIKTQYF.

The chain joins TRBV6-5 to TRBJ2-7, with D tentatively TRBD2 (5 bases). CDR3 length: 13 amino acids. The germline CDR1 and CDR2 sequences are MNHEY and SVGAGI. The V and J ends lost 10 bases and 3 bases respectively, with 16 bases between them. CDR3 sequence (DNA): TGTGCCATCAGATCCGGGATCCGCTACGAGCAGTACTTC. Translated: CAIRSGIRYEQYF.

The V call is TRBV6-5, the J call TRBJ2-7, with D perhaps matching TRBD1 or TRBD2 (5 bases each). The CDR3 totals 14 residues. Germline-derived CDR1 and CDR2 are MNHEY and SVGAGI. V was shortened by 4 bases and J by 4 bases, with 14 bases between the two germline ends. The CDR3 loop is CASSSGTHFYEQYF. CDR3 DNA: TGTGCCAGCAGTTCCGGGACCCATTTTTACGAGCAGTACTTC.

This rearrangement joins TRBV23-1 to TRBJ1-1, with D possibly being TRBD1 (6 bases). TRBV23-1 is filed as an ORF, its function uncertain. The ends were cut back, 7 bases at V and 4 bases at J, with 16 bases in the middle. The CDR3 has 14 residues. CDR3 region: CASMIQGESTEAFF. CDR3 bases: TGCGCCAGCATGATACAGGGTGAGTCCACTGAAGCTTTCTTT.

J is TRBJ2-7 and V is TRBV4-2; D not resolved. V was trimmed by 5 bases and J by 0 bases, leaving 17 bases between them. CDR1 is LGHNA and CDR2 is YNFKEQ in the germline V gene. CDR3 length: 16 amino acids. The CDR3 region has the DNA TGTGCCAGCAGCTTGTTACAATTAGGTAGCTCCTACGAGCAGTACTTC. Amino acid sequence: CASSLLQLGSSYEQYF.

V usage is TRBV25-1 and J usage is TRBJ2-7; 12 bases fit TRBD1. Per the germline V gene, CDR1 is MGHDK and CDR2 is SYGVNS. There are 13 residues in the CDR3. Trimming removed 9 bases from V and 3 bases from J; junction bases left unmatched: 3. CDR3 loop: CASGTGGLYEQYF. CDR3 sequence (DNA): TGTGCCAGTGGGACAGGGGGCCTCTACGAGCAGTACTTC.

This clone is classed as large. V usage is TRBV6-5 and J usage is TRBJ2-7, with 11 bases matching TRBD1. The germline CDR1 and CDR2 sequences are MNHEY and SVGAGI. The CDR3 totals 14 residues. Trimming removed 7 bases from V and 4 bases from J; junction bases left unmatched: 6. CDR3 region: CASTTGTGGYEQYF. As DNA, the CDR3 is TGTGCCAGCACCACGGGGACAGGGGGATACGAGCAGTACTTC.

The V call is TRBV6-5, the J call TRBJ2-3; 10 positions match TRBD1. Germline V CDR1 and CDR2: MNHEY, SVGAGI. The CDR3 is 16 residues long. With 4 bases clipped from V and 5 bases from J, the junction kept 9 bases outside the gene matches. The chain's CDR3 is CASSSPGQGGGDTQYF. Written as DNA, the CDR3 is TGTGCCAGCAGTTCTCCCGGACAGGGGGGAGGAGATACGCAGTATTTT.

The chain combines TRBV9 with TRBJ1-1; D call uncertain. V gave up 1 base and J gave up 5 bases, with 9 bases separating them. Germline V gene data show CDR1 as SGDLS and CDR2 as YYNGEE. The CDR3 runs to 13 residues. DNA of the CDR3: TGTGCCAGCAGCGTATGGCCCCAGACTGAAGCTTTCTTT. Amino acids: CASSVWPQTEAFF. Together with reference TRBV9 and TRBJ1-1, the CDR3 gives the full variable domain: DSGVTQTPKHLITATGQRVTLRCSPRSGDLSVYWYQQSLDQGLQFLIQYYNGEERAKGNILERFSAQQFPDLHSELNLSSLELGDSALYFCASSVWPQTEAFFGQGTRLTVV.

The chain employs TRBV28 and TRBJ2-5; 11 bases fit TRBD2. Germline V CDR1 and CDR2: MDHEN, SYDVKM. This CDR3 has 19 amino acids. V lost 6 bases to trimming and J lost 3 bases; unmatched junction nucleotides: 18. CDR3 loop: CASSQTGIAGGLIEETQYF. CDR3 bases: TGTGCCAGCAGCCAGACCGGTATAGCGGGGGGGCTTATAGAAGAGACCCAGTACTTC.

The CDR3: CAWRADRATGELFF. The CDR3 region has the DNA TGTGCCTGGAGGGCGGACAGGGCCACCGGGGAGCTGTTTTTT. V and J are TRBV30 and TRBJ2-2; 8 nucleotides agree with TRBD1. Trimming took 3 bases from V and 4 from J; bases not matched to a gene: 4. The CDR3 is made up of 14 amino acids. Germline V gene data show CDR1 as GTSNPN and CDR2 as SVGIG (reference sequence). The full variable domain, rest sourced from reference TRBV30 and TRBJ2-2, is SQTIHQWPATLVQPVGSPLSLECTVEGTSNPNLYWYRQAAGRGLQLLFYSVGIGQISSEVPQNLSASRPQDRQFILSSKKLLLSDSGFYLCAWRADRATGELFFGEGSRLTVL.

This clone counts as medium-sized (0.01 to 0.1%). The CDR3 sequence is CASSEALVAGIGVNTEAFF. CDR3 in DNA: TGTGCCAGCAGTGAAGCGCTTGTGGCAGGGATTGGGGTGAACACTGAAGCTTTCTTT. V and J are TRBV2 and TRBJ1-1; tentatively, D is TRBD1 (5 bases). CDR3 length equals 19 residues. Germline V gives CDR1 SNHLY, CDR2 FYNNEI. Trimming took 0 bases from V and 0 from J, leaving 20 bases between them.

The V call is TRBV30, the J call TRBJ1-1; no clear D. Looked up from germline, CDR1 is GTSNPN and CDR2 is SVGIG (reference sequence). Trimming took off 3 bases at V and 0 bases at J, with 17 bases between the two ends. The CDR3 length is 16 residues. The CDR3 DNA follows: TGTGCCTGGAGCGAGGCAGGTCGACTCTTGAACACTGAAGCTTTCTTT. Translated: CAWSEAGRLLNTEAFF.

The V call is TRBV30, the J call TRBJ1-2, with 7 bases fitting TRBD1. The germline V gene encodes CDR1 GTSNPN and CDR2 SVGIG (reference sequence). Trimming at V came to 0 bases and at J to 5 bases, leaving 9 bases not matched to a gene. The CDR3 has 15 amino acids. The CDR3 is CAWSVLQGNTYGYTF. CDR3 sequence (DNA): TGTGCCTGGAGTGTATTACAGGGGAATACTTATGGCTACACCTTC.

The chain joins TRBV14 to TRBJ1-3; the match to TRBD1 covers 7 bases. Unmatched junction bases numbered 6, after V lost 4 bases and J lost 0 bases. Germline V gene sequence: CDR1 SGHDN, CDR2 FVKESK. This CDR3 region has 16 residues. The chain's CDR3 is CASSPRTGTSGNTIYF. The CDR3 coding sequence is TGTGCCAGCAGCCCCCGGACAGGTACCTCTGGAAACACCATATATTTT.

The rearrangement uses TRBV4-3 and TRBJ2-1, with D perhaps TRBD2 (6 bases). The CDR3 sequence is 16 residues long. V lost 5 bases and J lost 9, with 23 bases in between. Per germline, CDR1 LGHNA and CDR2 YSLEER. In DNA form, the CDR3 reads TGCGCCAGCAGCTCAAGAGGGGTCTTAAGGCGGGGTGAGCAGTTCTTC. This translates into CASSSRGVLRRGEQFF.

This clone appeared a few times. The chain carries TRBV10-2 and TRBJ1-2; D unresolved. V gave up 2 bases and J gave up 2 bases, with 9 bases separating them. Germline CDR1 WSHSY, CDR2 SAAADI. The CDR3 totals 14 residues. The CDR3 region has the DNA TGCGCCAGCAGTGAGACGACTCCAAACTATGGCTACACCTTC. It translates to CASSETTPNYGYTF.

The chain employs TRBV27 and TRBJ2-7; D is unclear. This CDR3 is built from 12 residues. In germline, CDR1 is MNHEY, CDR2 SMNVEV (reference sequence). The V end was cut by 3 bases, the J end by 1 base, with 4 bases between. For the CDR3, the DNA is TGTGCCAGCAGTTTCCTTTCCTACGAGCAGTACTTC. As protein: CASSFLSYEQYF.

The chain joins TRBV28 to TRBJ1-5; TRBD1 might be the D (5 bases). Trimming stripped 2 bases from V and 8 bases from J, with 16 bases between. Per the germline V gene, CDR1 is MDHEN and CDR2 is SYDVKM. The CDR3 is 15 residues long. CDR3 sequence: CASSLNPGNPEPQHF. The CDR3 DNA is TGTGCCAGCAGTTTAAACCCAGGGAACCCGGAGCCCCAGCATTTT.